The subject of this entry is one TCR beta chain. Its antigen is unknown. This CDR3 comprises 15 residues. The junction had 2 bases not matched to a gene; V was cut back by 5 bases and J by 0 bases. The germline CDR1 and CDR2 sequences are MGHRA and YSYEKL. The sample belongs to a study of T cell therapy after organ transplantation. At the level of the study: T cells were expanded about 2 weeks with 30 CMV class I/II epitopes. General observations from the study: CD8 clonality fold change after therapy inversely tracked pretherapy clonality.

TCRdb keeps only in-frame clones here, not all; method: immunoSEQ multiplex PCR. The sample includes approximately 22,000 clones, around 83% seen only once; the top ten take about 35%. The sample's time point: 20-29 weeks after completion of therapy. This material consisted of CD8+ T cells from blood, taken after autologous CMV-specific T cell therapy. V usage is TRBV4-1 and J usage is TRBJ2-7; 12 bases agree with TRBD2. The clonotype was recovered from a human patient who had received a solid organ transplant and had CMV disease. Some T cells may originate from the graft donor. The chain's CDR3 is CASSVTSGGSYEQYF. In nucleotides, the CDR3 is TGCGCCAGCAGCGTGACTAGCGGGGGCTCCTACGAGCAGTACTTC.